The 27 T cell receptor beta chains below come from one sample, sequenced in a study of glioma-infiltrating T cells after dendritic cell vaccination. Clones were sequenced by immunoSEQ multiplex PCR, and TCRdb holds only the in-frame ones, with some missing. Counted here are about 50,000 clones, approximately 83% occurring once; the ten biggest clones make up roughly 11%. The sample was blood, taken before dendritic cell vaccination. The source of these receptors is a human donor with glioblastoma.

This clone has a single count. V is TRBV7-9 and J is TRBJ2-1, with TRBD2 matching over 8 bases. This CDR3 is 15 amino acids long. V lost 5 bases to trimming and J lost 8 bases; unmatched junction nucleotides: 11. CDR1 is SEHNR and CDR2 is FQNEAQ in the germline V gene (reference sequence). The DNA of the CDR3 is TGTGCCAGCAGCACCTCGGGGGGGGCATGGGATGAGCAGTTCTTC. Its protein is CASSTSGGAWDEQFF.

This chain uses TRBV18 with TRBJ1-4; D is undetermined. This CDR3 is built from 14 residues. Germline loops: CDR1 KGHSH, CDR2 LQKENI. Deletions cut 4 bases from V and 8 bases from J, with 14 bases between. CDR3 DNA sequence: TGTGCCAGCTCACTTTCGGCACCGGGGGAAAAACTGTTTTTT. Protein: CASSLSAPGEKLFF.

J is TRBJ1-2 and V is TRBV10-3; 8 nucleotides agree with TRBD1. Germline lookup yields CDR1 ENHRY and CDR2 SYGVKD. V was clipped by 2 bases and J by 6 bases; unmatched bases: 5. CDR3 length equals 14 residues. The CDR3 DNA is TGTGCCATCAGTGAGGACAGGGGAGGAAATGGCTACACCTTC. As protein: CAISEDRGGNGYTF.

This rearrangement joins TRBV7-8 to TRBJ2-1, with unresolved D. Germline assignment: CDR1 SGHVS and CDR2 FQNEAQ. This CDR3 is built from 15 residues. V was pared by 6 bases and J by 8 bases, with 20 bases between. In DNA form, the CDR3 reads TGTGCCAGCAGTGGAGTAGTCAGTTTGGGTCATGAGCAGTTCTTC. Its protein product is CASSGVVSLGHEQFF.

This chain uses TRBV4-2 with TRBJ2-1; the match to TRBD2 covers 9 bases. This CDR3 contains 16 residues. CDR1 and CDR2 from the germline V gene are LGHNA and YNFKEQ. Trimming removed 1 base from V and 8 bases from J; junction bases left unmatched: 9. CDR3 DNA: TGTGCCAGCAGCCAAGGGGATAGCGGGAGCGGGTATGAGCAGTTCTTC. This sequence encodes CASSQGDSGSGYEQFF.

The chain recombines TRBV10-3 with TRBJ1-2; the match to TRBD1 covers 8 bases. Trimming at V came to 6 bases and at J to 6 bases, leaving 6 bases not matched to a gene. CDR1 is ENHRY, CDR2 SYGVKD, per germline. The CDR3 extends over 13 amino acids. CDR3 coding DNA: TGTGCCATCAGCTCGGACAGGGTAGATGGCTACACCTTC. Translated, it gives CAISSDRVDGYTF.

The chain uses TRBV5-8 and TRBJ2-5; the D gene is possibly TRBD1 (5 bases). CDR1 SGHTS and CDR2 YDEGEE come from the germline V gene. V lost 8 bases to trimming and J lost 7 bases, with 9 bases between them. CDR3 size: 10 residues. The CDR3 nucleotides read TGTGCCAGAGAAAGGGGGACCCAGTACTTC. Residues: CARERGTQYF.

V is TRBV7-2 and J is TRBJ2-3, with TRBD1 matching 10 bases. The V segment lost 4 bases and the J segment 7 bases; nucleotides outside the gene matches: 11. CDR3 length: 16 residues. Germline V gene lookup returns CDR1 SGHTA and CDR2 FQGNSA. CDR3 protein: CASSSEGTGVGNTQYF. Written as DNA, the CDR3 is TGTGCCAGCAGCTCAGAGGGGACAGGGGTTGGGAATACGCAGTATTTT.

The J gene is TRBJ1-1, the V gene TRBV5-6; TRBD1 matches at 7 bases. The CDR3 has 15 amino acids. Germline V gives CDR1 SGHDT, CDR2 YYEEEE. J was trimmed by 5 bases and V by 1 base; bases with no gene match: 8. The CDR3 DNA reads TGTGCCAGCAGCTTGTGGAAGGGGGCGAGAACTGAAGCTTTCTTT. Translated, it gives CASSLWKGARTEAFF.

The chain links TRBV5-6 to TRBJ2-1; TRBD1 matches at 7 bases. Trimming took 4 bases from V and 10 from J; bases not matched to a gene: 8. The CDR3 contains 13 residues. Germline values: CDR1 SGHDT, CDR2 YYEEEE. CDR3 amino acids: CASSLPGQREQFF. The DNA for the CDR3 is TGTGCCAGCAGCCTGCCGGGACAGAGGGAGCAGTTCTTC. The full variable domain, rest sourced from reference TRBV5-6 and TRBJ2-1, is DAGVTQSPTHLIKTRGQQVTLRCSPKSGHDTVSWYQQALGQGPQFIFQYYEEEERQRGNFPDRFSGHQFPNYSSELNVNALLLGDSALYLCASSLPGQREQFFGPGTRLTVL.

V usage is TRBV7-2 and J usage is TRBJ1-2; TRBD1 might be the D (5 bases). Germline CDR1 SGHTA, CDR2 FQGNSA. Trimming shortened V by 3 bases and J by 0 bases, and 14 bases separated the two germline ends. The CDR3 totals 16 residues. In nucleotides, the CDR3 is TGTGCCAGCAGCTTGGGGTCGAGACAGTCTAACTATGGCTACACCTTC. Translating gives CASSLGSRQSNYGYTF. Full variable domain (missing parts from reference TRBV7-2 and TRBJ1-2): GAGVSQSPSNKVTEKGKDVELRCDPISGHTALYWYRQSLGQGLEFLIYFQGNSAPDKSGLPSDRFSAERTGGSVSTLTIQRTQQEDSAVYLCASSLGSRQSNYGYTFGSGTRLTVV.

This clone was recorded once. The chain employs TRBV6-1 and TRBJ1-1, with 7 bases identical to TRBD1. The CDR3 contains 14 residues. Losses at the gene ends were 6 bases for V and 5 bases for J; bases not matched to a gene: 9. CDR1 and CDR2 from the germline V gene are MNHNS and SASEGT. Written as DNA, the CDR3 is TGTGCCAGCAGGGGTCAGGGGGGCAGTACTGAAGCTTTCTTT. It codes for CASRGQGGSTEAFF.

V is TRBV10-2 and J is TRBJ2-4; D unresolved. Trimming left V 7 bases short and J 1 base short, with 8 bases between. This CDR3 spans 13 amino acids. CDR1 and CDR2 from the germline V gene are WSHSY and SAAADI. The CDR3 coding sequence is TGCGCCAGCATCGCGGATGCCAAAAACATTCAGTACTTC. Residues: CASIADAKNIQYF.

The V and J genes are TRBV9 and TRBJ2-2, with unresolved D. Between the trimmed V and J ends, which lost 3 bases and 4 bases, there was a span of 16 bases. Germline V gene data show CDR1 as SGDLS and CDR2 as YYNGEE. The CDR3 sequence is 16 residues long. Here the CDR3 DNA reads TGTGCCAGCAGCGGTCAGGATCCGTTGGGCACCGGGGAGCTGTTTTTT. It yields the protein CASSGQDPLGTGELFF.

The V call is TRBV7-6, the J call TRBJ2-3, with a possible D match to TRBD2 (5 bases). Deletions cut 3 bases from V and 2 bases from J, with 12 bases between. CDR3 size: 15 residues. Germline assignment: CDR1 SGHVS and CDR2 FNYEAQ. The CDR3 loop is CASSLSLAITDTQYF. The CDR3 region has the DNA TGTGCCAGCAGCTTGAGTCTAGCAATCACAGATACGCAGTATTTT.

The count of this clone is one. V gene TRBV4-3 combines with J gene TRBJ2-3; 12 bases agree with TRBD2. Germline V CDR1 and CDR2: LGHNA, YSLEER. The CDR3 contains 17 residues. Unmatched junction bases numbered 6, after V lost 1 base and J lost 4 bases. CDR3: CASSQGALAGGADTQYF. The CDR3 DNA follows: TGCGCCAGCAGCCAAGGAGCCCTAGCGGGGGGGGCAGATACGCAGTATTTT.

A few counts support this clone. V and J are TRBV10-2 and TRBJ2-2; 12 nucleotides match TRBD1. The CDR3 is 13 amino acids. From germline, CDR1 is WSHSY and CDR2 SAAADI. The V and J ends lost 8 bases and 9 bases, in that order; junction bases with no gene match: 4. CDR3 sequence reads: CASLGQGARELFF. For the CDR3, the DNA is TGCGCCAGCTTGGGACAGGGGGCGCGGGAGCTGTTTTTT.

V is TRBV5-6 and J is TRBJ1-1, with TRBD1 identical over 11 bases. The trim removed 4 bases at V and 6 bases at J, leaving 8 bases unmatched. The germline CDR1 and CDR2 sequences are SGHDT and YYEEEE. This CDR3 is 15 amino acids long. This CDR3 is CASSVDRGQFAEAFF. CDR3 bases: TGTGCCAGCAGCGTGGACAGGGGGCAGTTTGCTGAAGCTTTCTTT.

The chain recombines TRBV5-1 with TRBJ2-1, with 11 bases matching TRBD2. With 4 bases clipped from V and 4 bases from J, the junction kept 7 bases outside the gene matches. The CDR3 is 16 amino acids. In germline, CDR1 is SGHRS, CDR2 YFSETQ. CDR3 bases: TGCGCCAGCAGCATAAAGACTAGCGGGGCTTACAATGAGCAGTTCTTC. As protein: CASSIKTSGAYNEQFF.

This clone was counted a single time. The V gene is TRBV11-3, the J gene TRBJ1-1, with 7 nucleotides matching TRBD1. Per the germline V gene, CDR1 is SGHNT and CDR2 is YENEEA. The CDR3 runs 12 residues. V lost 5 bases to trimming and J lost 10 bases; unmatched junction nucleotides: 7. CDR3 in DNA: TGTGCCAGCAGCCTGGACAGGTCCCGAGCTTTCTTT. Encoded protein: CASSLDRSRAFF.

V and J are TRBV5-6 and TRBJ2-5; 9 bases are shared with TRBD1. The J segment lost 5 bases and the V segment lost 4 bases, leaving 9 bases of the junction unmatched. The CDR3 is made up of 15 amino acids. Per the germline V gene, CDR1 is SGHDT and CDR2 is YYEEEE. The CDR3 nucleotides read TGTGCCAGCAGCCCCGGGACAGGGTCTATGGAGACCCAGTACTTC. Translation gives CASSPGTGSMETQYF.

The CDR3 region has the DNA TGCGCCAGCAGCCAAGATGGAAGAACCCCGGGTGAAAAACTGTTTTTT. Translating it yields CASSQDGRTPGEKLFF. J is TRBJ1-4 and V is TRBV4-3, with D unclear. The ends were cut back, 0 bases at V and 7 bases at J, with 15 bases in the middle. CDR1 and CDR2 (germline): LGHNA, YSLEER. CDR3 length: 16 amino acids.

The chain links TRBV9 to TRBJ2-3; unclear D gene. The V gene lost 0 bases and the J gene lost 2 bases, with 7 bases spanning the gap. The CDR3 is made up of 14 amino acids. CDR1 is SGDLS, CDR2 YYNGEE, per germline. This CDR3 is CASSVGEVTDTQYF. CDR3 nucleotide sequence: TGTGCCAGCAGCGTAGGAGAGGTCACAGATACGCAGTATTTT.

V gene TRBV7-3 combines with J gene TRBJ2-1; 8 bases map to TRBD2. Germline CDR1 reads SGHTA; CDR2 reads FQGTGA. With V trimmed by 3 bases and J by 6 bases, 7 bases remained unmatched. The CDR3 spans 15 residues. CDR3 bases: TGTGCCAGCAGCTTCCTGACGGGGGGGTCCAATGAGCAGTTCTTC. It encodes CASSFLTGGSNEQFF.

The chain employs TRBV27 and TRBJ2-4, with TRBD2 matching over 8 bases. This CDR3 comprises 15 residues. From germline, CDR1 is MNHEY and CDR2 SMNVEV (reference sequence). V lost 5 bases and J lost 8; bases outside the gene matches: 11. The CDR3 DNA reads TGTGCCAGCAGTGCGATGACTAGCGCAGAGTACATTCAGTACTTC. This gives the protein CASSAMTSAEYIQYF.

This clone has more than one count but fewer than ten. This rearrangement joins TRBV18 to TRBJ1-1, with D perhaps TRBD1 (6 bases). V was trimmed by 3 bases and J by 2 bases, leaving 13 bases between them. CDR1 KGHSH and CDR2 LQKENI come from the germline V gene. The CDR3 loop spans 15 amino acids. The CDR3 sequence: CASSPKQGPNTEAFF. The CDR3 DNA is TGTGCCAGCTCACCGAAACAGGGTCCAAACACTGAAGCTTTCTTT.

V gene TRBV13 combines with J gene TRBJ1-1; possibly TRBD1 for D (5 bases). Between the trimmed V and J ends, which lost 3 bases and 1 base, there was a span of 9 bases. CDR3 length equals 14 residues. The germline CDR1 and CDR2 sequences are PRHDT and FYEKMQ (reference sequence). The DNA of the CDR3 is TGTGCCAGCAGCTTTAGGCAGGGGAACACTGAAGCTTTCTTT. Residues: CASSFRQGNTEAFF.